This T cell receptor beta chain was sequenced during a study of cytomegalovirus exposure and HLA in healthy donors. Study as a whole: Sequencing of about 179 million T cells in an earlier analysis found about 120 million unique TCR beta sequences. Points from the study as a whole: A later analysis by the authors found several of the most significant clusters apparently linked to common viral pathogens. Being productive about 87% or about 30% of the time was typical of most TCR beta V segments in an earlier analysis.

This CDR3 spans 15 amino acids. CDR1 is SGHDN and CDR2 is FVKESK in the germline V gene. The J segment lost 6 bases and the V segment lost 5 bases, leaving 11 bases of the junction unmatched. With regard to this clone: Its antigen is not identified. Likely a read error: the CDR3 ends without its conserved phenylalanine or tryptophan.

Primers: 60 Vbeta forward and 13 Jbeta reverse. Authors' data handling: An analysis performed later counted 60 million to 90 million unique TCR beta chains (roughly 11 million of them shared). Assay used: immunoSEQ multiplex PCR; TCRdb lists only in-frame clones, some missing. Clonal size and the V and J genes are those of that table, whereas D and trimming came from the DNA. The sample holds approximately 170,000 clones, 70% to 80% seen once. The sample comprised PBMCs. The V and J genes are TRBV14 and TRBJ2-7; 9 bases are a match to TRBD2. This TCR was sampled from a woman aged 50 to 60 in good health and CMV-seronegative. The CDR3 DNA reads as TGTGCCAGCAGCTTAAGCGGGGGGATTGACGGCGAGCAGTACCTC. This codes for CASSLSGGIDGEQYL.